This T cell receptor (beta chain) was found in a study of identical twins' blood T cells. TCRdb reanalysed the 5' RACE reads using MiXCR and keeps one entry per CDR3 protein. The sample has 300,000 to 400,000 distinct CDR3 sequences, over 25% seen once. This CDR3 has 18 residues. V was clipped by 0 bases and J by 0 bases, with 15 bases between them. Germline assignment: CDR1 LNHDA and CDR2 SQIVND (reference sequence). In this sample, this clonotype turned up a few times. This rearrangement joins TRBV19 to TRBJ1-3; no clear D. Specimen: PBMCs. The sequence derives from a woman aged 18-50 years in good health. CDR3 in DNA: TGTGCCAGTAGTATAGAGGGCAGCCAAGCCTCCTCTGGAAACACCATATATTTT. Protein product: CASSIEGSQASSGNTIYF.